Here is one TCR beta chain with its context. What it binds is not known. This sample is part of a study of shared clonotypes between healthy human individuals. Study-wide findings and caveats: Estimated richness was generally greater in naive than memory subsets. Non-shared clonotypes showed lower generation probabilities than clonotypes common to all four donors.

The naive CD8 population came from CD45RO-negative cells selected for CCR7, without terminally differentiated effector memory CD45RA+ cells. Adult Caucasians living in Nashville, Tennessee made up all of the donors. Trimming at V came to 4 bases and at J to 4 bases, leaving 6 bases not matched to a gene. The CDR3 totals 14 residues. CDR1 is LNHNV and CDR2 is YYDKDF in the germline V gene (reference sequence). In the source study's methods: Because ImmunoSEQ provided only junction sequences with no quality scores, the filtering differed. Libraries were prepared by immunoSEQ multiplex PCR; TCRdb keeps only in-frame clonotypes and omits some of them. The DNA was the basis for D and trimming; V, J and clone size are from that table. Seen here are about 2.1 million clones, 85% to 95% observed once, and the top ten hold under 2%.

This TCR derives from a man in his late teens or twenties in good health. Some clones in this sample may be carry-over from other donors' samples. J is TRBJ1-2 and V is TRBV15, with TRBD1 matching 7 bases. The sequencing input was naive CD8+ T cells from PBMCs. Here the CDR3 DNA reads TGTGCCACCAGCAACCTCCGGGACAGCTATGGCTACACCTTC. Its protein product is CATSNLRDSYGYTF.